This T cell receptor beta chain emerged from a study of regulatory T cells in long-lasting Graves disease. On this clonotype: Its specificity is unknown.

Time point defined: persistent/refractory GD, antithyroid drugs over 5 years with positive TRAb. PBMCs provided the RNA from which the TCR library was made. CDR3 regions were amplified by Arm-PCR using iRepertoire HTBI primers to build TCR beta libraries. Each CDR3 protein is one row after TCRdb ran MiXCR on the multiplex PCR reads. Of under 500,000 distinct CDR3 sequences listed, under 25% are singletons. Study-wide findings and caveats: The number of shared public clonotypes was higher in persistent patients (roughly 2,800) than new patients (966). Persistent disease preferred TRBV28, TRBJ1-2 and TRBJ2-5; new disease, TRBV20-1 and TRBJ2-1.

V gave up 4 bases and J gave up 0 bases, with 9 bases separating them. CDR3 length: 13 residues. Germline values: CDR1 SQVTM, CDR2 ANQGSEA. The chain carries TRBV29-1 and TRBJ1-1; D call uncertain. This sequence originates from a female donor with Graves disease. Specimen: peripheral blood mononuclear cells (PBMCs), collected when the disease was refractory, from a patient treated with antithyroid drugs. The CDR3 coding sequence is TGCAGCGTTGGGAGACCCATGAACACTGAAGCTTTCTTT. Encoded protein: CSVGRPMNTEAFF.